These 23 T cell receptor beta chains share one sample of origin, sequenced in a study of technical replicates of blood from a few donors. Generated by immunoSEQ multiplex PCR, the TCRdb table keeps only in-frame clones and is missing some. Found here are 84,000 or so clones, about 97% of them singletons; the top ten hold over 0.15%. Sequenced: T cells isolated from PBMCs. The source is a human donor in good health.

The chain links TRBV9 to TRBJ2-1; a possible D gene is TRBD2 (7 bases). V was pared by 0 bases and J by 11 bases, with 18 bases between. CDR1 and CDR2 (germline): SGDLS, YYNGEE. The CDR3 extends over 15 amino acids. Here the CDR3 DNA reads TGTGCCAGCAGCGTAGATATGGGAGGGGGTATCCAGCAGTTCTTC. This encodes CASSVDMGGGIQQFF.

The J gene is TRBJ2-3, the V gene TRBV19, with D perhaps matching TRBD1 (6 bases). The V end was cut by 4 bases, the J end by 2 bases, with 13 bases between. The germline V gene encodes CDR1 LNHDA and CDR2 SQIVND (reference sequence). This CDR3 is built from 15 residues. CDR3 amino acids: CASSTGEQDTDTQYF. CDR3 DNA: TGTGCCAGTAGTACAGGGGAACAGGACACAGATACGCAGTATTTT.

The rearrangement uses TRBV19 and TRBJ2-1; 7 positions match TRBD1. CDR3 length equals 13 residues. Germline loops: CDR1 LNHDA, CDR2 SQIVND (reference sequence). The V gene end was trimmed by 7 bases and the J gene end by 5 bases; junction bases not matched to a gene: 5. CDR3 bases: TGTGCCAGTATAAGGGGGCCTGACAATGAGCAGTTCTTC. Protein sequence: CASIRGPDNEQFF. Drawing the rest from reference TRBV19 and TRBJ2-1, the complete variable domain is DGGITQSPKYLFRKEGQNVTLSCEQNLNHDAMYWYRQDPGQGLRLIYYSQIVNDFQKGDIAEGYSVSREKKESFPLTVTSAQKNPTAFYLCASIRGPDNEQFFGPGTRLTVL.

The CDR3 region is CASRDVGAAQQYF. CDR3 DNA: TGTGCCAGCAGGGATGTAGGGGCAGCTCAGCAGTACTTC. J is TRBJ2-7 and V is TRBV11-2; possibly TRBD1 for D (5 bases). This CDR3 spans 13 amino acids. The V and J ends lost 6 bases and 8 bases respectively, with 17 bases between them. Looked up from germline, CDR1 is SGHAT and CDR2 is FQNNGV.

The chain has TRBV9 and TRBJ1-2, with 7 bases lining up with TRBD1. Trimming took 3 bases from V and 8 from J; bases not matched to a gene: 16. Germline V lookup: CDR1 SGDLS, CDR2 YYNGEE. The length of the CDR3 is 16 residues. The CDR3 region is CASSAETGLYLWGYTF. The CDR3 coding sequence is TGTGCCAGCAGCGCTGAGACAGGGCTGTATCTATGGGGCTACACCTTC. Full variable domain (remainder filled in from reference TRBV9 and TRBJ1-2): DSGVTQTPKHLITATGQRVTLRCSPRSGDLSVYWYQQSLDQGLQFLIQYYNGEERAKGNILERFSAQQFPDLHSELNLSSLELGDSALYFCASSAETGLYLWGYTFGSGTRLTVV.

The chain has TRBV7-9 and TRBJ1-1, with D possibly being TRBD1 (5 bases). V lost 5 bases to trimming and J lost 2 bases, with 15 bases between them. The germline V gene encodes CDR1 SEHNR and CDR2 FQNEAQ (reference sequence). The CDR3 spans 15 residues. Written as DNA, the CDR3 is TGTGCCAGCAGCCCCATAAGACAGATTAACACTGAAGCTTTCTTT. This sequence encodes CASSPIRQINTEAFF.

This clone came up once. The gene calls are TRBV5-1 and TRBJ1-1; TRBD1 matches at 12 bases. Germline V CDR1 and CDR2: SGHRS, YFSETQ. Trimming cost V 4 bases and J 11 bases; bases outside gene matches: 6. The CDR3 has 13 residues. The CDR3 protein is CASSPGQGAWAFF. The DNA for the CDR3 is TGCGCCAGCAGCCCGGGACAGGGGGCTTGGGCTTTCTTT.

The V call is TRBV7-9, the J call TRBJ1-2; D is possibly TRBD1 (6 bases). The CDR3 consists of 18 residues. CDR1 SEHNR and CDR2 FQNEAQ come from the germline V gene (reference sequence). V lost 5 bases and J 4 bases, leaving 26 bases between the germline ends. Here the CDR3 reads CASSTATIRALGGYGYTF. The CDR3 coding sequence is TGTGCCAGCAGCACCGCAACCATAAGGGCCTTAGGGGGCTATGGCTACACCTTC.

The V call is TRBV27, the J call TRBJ2-3; no firm D call. The CDR3 covers 14 residues. V lost 2 bases and J lost 4, with 10 bases in between. Germline V gives CDR1 MNHEY, CDR2 SMNVEV (reference sequence). CDR3 bases: TGTGCCAGCAGTTTAGATCGGGTCGCAGATACGCAGTATTTT. Translating it yields CASSLDRVADTQYF.

The chain is built from TRBV7-9 and TRBJ1-3; 10 nucleotides line up with TRBD1. V gave up 4 bases and J gave up 3 bases; unmatched junction bases: 0. CDR1 SEHNR and CDR2 FQNEAQ come from the germline V gene (reference sequence). There are 14 residues in the CDR3. The CDR3 region has the DNA TGTGCCAGCAGCTGGACAGGGGGTGGAAACACCATATATTTT. Translation gives CASSWTGGGNTIYF.

The V and J genes are TRBV10-2 and TRBJ1-5; D gene ambiguous. CDR1 is WSHSY and CDR2 is SAAADI in the germline V gene. The CDR3 contains 13 residues. V was trimmed by 8 bases and J by 3 bases, leaving 11 bases between them. CDR3 sequence: CASAARPNQPQHF. CDR3 coding DNA: TGCGCCAGCGCGGCCCGACCCAATCAGCCCCAGCATTTT.

For the CDR3, the DNA is TGCAGCGTCCGGGACAGAAATTACAATGAGCAGTTCTTC. This sequence encodes CSVRDRNYNEQFF. This chain links TRBV29-1 with TRBJ2-1, with TRBD1 identical over 7 bases. With 6 bases clipped from V and 4 bases from J, the junction kept 6 bases outside the gene matches. Germline V gene sequence: CDR1 SQVTM, CDR2 ANQGSEA. The CDR3 sequence is 13 residues long.

The chain uses TRBV19 and TRBJ2-3; D unclear. The CDR3 consists of 14 residues. Between the trimmed V and J ends, which lost 3 bases and 0 bases, there was a span of 7 bases. CDR1 and CDR2 (germline): LNHDA, SQIVND (reference sequence). CDR3 bases: TGTGCCAGTAGTATCATGGCCAGCACAGATACGCAGTATTTT. It is translated as CASSIMASTDTQYF.

This chain joins TRBV19 and TRBJ2-1; 10 nucleotides align to TRBD2. The CDR3 runs to 17 residues. The V segment lost 5 bases and the J segment 8 bases; nucleotides outside the gene matches: 15. CDR1 is LNHDA, CDR2 SQIVND, per germline (reference sequence). DNA for the CDR3: TGTGCCAGTAGTCCCCGGCCGTCTAGCGGGAGTTCGGATGAGCAGTTCTTC. This sequence encodes CASSPRPSSGSSDEQFF.

This sequence joins TRBV1 and TRBJ2-5; TRBD2 is taken as the D call from the table, unchecked against the DNA. TRBV1 is listed as a pseudogene. This CDR3 contains 19 residues. CDR3 sequence: CTSSQVTSGSRGWVETQYF. The CDR3 DNA follows: TGCACCAGCAGCCAAGTCACTAGCGGGAGCCGCGGGTGGGTTGAGACCCAGTACTTC.

The rearrangement uses TRBV7-9 and TRBJ2-7; unclear D gene. There are 13 residues in the CDR3. Germline V gives CDR1 SEHNR, CDR2 FQNEAQ (reference sequence). With 2 bases removed from V and 2 bases from J, the gap between germline ends came to 7 bases. The CDR3 loop reads CASSLPNTYEQYF. DNA of the CDR3: TGTGCCAGCAGCTTACCCAACACCTACGAGCAGTACTTC.

CDR3 DNA: TGCGCCAGCAGCCTCGGGGATAGGGTTCTTAGTGGCTACACCTTC. It codes for CASSLGDRVLSGYTF. The chain recombines TRBV4-1 with TRBJ1-2; D remains unclear. Germline lookup yields CDR1 MGHRA and CDR2 YSYEKL. Trimming pared 4 bases from V and 7 bases from J, leaving 19 bases between. The CDR3 has 15 amino acids.

This chain links TRBV9 with TRBJ2-7; 9 bases match TRBD2. Germline values: CDR1 SGDLS, CDR2 YYNGEE. Trimming took 4 bases from V and 0 from J; bases not matched to a gene: 11. This CDR3 comprises 17 residues. CDR3 sequence (DNA): TGTGCCAGCAGCCCCAGTCACAGCGGGGGGTTCTCCTACGAGCAGTACTTC. Its translation is CASSPSHSGGFSYEQYF.

The CDR3 DNA reads TGCGCCAGCAGCCAGCCCGGAGGAAACACTGAAGCTTTCTTT. Translating gives CASSQPGGNTEAFF. The chain couples TRBV4-1 to TRBJ1-1, with unresolved D. The CDR3 contains 14 residues. Trimming pared 3 bases from V and 2 bases from J, leaving 10 bases between. Germline V CDR1 and CDR2: MGHRA, YSYEKL.

The V gene is TRBV4-1, the J gene TRBJ2-6; 8 bases agree with TRBD1. Per germline, CDR1 MGHRA and CDR2 YSYEKL. The ends lost 5 bases at V and 0 bases at J; junction bases unmatched: 9. This CDR3 has 18 residues. The DNA of the CDR3 is TGCGCCAGCAGCACGAGGACAGGGACATACTCTGGGGCCAACGTCCTGACTTTC. Protein product: CASSTRTGTYSGANVLTF.

The chain links TRBV18 to TRBJ1-2; D is ambiguous. The CDR3 runs to 21 residues. V lost 0 bases and J 4 bases, leaving 30 bases between the germline ends. Per germline, CDR1 KGHSH and CDR2 LQKENI. This chain's CDR3 is CASSPPGRGRLSPNPTYGYTF. The CDR3 DNA follows: TGTGCCAGCTCACCACCGGGCCGGGGTCGCCTTTCCCCAAATCCAACCTATGGCTACACCTTC. Full variable domain (outside the CDR3, taken from reference TRBV18 and TRBJ1-2): NAGVMQNPRHLVRRRGQEARLRCSPMKGHSHVYWYRQLPEEGLKFMVYLQKENIIDESGMPKERFSAEFPKEGPSILRIQQVVRGDSAAYFCASSPPGRGRLSPNPTYGYTFGSGTRLTVV.

The chain uses TRBV19 and TRBJ1-1; D is possibly TRBD1 (6 bases). The CDR3 runs 14 residues. Germline V lookup: CDR1 LNHDA, CDR2 SQIVND (reference sequence). V was clipped by 3 bases and J by 5 bases, with 13 bases between them. DNA of the CDR3: TGTGCCAGTAGTATCTCCAGGGGAAATACTGAAGCTTTCTTT. It is translated as CASSISRGNTEAFF.

The chain is built from TRBV5-5 and TRBJ2-7, with 8 bases fitting TRBD1. The V gene end was trimmed by 4 bases and the J gene end by 3 bases; junction bases not matched to a gene: 6. CDR1 SGHKS and CDR2 YYEKEE come from the germline V gene (reference sequence). This CDR3 comprises 14 residues. CDR3 protein: CASSGGQGSYEQYF. The CDR3 nucleotides read TGTGCCAGCAGCGGAGGACAGGGCAGCTACGAGCAGTACTTC.